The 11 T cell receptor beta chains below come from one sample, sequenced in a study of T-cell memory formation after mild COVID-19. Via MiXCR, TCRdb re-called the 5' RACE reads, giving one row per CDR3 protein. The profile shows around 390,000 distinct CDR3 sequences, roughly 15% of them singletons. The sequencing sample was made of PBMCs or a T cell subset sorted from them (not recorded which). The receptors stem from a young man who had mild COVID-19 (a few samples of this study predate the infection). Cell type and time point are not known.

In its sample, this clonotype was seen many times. In DNA form, the CDR3 reads TGCGCCAGCAGTAGACTAGCGGGGGACAATGAGCAGTTCTTC. Protein: CASSRLAGDNEQFF. The rearrangement joins TRBV5-1 to TRBJ2-1, with 12 bases that match TRBD2. Germline V gives CDR1 SGHRS, CDR2 YFSETQ. The CDR3 consists of 14 residues. V gave up 5 bases and J gave up 5 bases; unmatched junction bases: 2.

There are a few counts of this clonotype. As DNA, the CDR3 is TGCGCCAGCAGCCCCGGGCCAGAGAACACCATATATTTT. Its translation: CASSPGPENTIYF. The gene calls are TRBV5-1 and TRBJ1-3; the D is unclear. Germline loops: CDR1 SGHRS, CDR2 YFSETQ. Trimming took off 4 bases at V and 7 bases at J, with 12 bases between the two ends. The CDR3 spans 13 residues.

The CDR3 is CASSVGQSYEQYF. For the CDR3, the DNA is TGTGCCAGCAGCGTGGGACAGTCCTACGAGCAGTACTTC. This rearrangement joins TRBV6-5 to TRBJ2-7, with 7 nucleotides matching TRBD1. V shed 6 bases and J 1 base; nucleotides not matched to a gene: 3. CDR1 and CDR2 (germline): MNHEY, SVGAGI. This CDR3 is 13 amino acids long.

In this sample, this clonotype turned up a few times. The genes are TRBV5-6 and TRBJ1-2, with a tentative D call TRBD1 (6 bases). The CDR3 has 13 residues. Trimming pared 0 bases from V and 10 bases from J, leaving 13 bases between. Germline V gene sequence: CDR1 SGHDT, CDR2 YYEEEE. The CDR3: CASSLDRAHLYTF. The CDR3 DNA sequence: TGTGCCAGCAGCTTGGACAGGGCCCACCTCTACACCTTC.

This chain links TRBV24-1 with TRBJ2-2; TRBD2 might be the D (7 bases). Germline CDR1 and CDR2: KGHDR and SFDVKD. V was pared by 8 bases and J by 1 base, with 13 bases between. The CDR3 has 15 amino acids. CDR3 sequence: CATNPGGQNTGELFF. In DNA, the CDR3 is TGTGCCACCAATCCCGGGGGGCAGAACACCGGGGAGCTGTTTTTT.

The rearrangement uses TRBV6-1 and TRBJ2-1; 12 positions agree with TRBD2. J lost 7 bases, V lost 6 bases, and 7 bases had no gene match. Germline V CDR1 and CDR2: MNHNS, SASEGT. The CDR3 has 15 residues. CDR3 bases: TGTGCCAGCAGACCTAGCGGGGGGGCGTGGAATGAGCAGTTCTTC. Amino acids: CASRPSGGAWNEQFF.

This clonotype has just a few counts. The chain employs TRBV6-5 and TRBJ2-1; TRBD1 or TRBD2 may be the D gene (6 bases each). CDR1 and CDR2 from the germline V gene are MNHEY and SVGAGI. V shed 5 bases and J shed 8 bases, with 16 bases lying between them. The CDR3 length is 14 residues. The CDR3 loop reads CASSATGAVDEQFF. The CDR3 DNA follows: TGTGCCAGCAGTGCGACGGGGGCGGTCGATGAGCAGTTCTTC.

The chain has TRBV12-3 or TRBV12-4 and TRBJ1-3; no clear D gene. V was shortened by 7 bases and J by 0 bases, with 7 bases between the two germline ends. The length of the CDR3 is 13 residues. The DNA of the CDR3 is TGTGCCAGCAAACAGAACTCTGGAAACACCATATATTTT. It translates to CASKQNSGNTIYF.

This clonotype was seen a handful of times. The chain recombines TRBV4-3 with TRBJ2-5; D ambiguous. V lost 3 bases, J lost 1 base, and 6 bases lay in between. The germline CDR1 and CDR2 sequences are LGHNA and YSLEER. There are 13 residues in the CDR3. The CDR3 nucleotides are TGCGCCAGCAGCCAGACTGGCCAAGAGACCCAGTACTTC. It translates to CASSQTGQETQYF.

In DNA form, the CDR3 reads TGCAGCGTTGATGGGACAGGGGGTCCCGGCTACACCTTC. Its translation: CSVDGTGGPGYTF. The chain joins TRBV29-1 to TRBJ1-2; 11 bases are a match to TRBD1. The length of the CDR3 is 13 residues. Trimming at V came to 3 bases and at J to 8 bases, leaving 5 bases not matched to a gene. Per the germline V gene, CDR1 is SQVTM and CDR2 is ANQGSEA.

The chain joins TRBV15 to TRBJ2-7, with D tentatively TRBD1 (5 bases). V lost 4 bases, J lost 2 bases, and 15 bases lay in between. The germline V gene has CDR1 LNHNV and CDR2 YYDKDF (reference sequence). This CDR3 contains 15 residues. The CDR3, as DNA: TGTGCCACCAGCATTGACAGAGTGGAAACCTACGAGCAGTACTTC. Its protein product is CATSIDRVETYEQYF.